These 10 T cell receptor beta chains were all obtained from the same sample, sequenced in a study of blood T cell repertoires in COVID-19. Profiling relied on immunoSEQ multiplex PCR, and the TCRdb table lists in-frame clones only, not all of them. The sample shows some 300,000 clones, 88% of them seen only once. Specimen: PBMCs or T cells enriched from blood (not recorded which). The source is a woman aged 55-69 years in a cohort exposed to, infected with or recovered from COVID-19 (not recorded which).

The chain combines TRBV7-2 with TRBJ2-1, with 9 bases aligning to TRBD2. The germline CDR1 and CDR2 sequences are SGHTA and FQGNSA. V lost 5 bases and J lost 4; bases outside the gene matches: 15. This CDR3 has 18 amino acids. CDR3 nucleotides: TGTGCCAGCAGCGGGGGGCTAGCGGGACGAAAATCGTACAATGAGCAGTTCTTC. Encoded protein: CASSGGLAGRKSYNEQFF.

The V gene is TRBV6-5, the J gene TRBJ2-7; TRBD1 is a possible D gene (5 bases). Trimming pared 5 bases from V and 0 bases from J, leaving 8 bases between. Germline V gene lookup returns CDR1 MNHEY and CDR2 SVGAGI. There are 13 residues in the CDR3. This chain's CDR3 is CASSLRDSYEQYF. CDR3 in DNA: TGTGCCAGCAGTCTCAGGGACTCCTACGAGCAGTACTTC.

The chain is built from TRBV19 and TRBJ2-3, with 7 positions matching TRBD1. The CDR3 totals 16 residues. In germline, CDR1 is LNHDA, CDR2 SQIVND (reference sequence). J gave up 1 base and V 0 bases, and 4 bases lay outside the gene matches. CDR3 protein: CASSIERDSRTDTQYF. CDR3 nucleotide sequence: TGTGCCAGTAGTATAGAACGGGACAGCCGCACAGATACGCAGTATTTT.

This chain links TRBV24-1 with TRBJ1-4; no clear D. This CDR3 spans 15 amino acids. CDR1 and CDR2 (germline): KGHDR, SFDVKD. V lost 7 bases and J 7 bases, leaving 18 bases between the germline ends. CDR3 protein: CATSRGRVSGEKLFF. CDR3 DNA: TGTGCCACCAGCCGAGGTCGGGTCTCGGGTGAAAAACTGTTTTTT.

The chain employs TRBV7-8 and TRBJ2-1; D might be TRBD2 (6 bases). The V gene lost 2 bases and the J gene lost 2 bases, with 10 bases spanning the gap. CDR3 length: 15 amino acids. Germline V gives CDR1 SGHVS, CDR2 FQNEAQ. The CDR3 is CASSLRDSTYNEQFF. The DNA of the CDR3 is TGTGCCAGCAGCTTACGGGACTCAACCTACAATGAGCAGTTCTTC.

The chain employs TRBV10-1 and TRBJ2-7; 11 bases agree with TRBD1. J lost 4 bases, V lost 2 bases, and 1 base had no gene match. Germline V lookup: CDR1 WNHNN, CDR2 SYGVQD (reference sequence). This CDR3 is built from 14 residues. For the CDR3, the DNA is TGCGCCAGCAGTGAGGGACAGGGGGCTTACGAGCAGTACTTC. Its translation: CASSEGQGAYEQYF.

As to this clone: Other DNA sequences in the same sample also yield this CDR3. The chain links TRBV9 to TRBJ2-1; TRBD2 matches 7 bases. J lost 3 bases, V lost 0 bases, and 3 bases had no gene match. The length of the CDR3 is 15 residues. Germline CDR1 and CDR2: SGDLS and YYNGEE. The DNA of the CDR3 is TGTGCCAGCAGCGTAGTCTCGGGAGGCTACAATGAGCAGTTCTTC. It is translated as CASSVVSGGYNEQFF.

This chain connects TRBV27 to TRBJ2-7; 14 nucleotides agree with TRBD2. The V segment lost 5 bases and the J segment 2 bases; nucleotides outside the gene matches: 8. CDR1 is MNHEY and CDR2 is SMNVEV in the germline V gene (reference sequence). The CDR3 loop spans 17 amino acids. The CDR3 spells CASSPLGLAGETYEQYF. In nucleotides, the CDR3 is TGTGCCAGCAGTCCCCTGGGACTAGCGGGAGAGACCTACGAGCAGTACTTC.

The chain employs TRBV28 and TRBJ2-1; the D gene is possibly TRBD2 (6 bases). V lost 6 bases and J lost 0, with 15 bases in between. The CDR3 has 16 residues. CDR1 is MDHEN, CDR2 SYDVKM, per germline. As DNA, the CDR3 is TGTGCCAGCAGAGGGCCTCTAGCGCGCTCCTACAATGAGCAGTTCTTC. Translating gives CASRGPLARSYNEQFF. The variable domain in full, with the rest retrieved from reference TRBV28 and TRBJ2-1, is DVKVTQSSRYLVKRTGEKVFLECVQDMDHENMFWYRQDPGLGLRLIYFSYDVKMKEKGDIPEGYSVSREKKERFSLILESASTNQTSMYLCASRGPLARSYNEQFFGPGTRLTVL.

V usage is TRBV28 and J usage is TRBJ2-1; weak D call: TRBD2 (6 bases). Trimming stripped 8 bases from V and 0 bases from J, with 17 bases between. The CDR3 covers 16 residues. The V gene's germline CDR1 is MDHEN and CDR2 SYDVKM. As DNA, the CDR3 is TGTGCCAGCCTGGGGCGGGATCCTAGCTCCTACAATGAGCAGTTCTTC. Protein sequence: CASLGRDPSSYNEQFF. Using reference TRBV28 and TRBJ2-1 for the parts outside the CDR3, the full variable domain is DVKVTQSSRYLVKRTGEKVFLECVQDMDHENMFWYRQDPGLGLRLIYFSYDVKMKEKGDIPEGYSVSREKKERFSLILESASTNQTSMYLCASLGRDPSSYNEQFFGPGTRLTVL.